The T cell receptor (beta chain) described here comes from a study of blood T cell repertoires in COVID-19. Libraries were prepared by immunoSEQ multiplex PCR; TCRdb keeps only in-frame clonotypes and omits some of them. The sample lists fewer than 90,000 clones, roughly nine tenths occurring once. V was shortened by 0 bases and J by 2 bases, with 11 bases between the two germline ends. CDR1 LGHDT and CDR2 YNNKEL come from the germline V gene (reference sequence). The CDR3 covers 15 residues. The genes are TRBV3-1 (or the pseudogene TRBV3-2) and TRBJ2-7, with D perhaps TRBD2 (5 bases). The source material was peripheral blood. This clonotype was sampled from an older man with active COVID-19. The CDR3 region has the DNA TGTGCCAGCAGCCAAGATCGGACTCCCACCTACGAGCAGTACTTC. Protein sequence: CASSQDRTPTYEQYF.